Sequencing of this T cell receptor (beta chain) was carried out in a study of regulatory T cells in long-lasting Graves disease. Arm-PCR of CDR3 regions and iRepertoire HTBI primers were used to build TCR beta libraries. TCRdb processed the multiplex PCR reads anew with MiXCR; each CDR3 protein has one entry. The table shows 400,000 to 500,000 distinct CDR3 sequences, with about 15% occurring only once. The CDR3 length is 16 residues. J was trimmed by 0 bases and V by 3 bases; bases with no gene match: 8. The germline gives CDR1 SGHAT, CDR2 FQNNGV. Noted time point: newly diagnosed GD, antithyroid drugs for less than 3 months. The TCR library was prepared using RNA isolated from PBMCs. Whole-study findings and limits: Segments TRBV28, TRBJ1-2 and TRBJ2-5 showed preferential usage in persistent disease. The persistent group shared around 2,700 public clonotypes, more than the approximately 930 shared by new patients. Graves' patients with persistent disease showed TCR diversity lower than patients newly diagnosed.

This clonotype was seen at least ten times. Its target is not known. The data were also submitted as part of a second study, on T cells in Graves' hyperthyroidism and ophthalmopathy. That source adds: In blood, most of the thyroid clonotypes expanded above 0.001 were also present.

This sample comprised peripheral blood mononuclear cells (PBMCs), obtained at new diagnosis, from a patient treated with antithyroid drugs. This receptor was identified in a woman aged 25 to 39 with Graves disease. The chain has TRBV11-2 and TRBJ2-7, with 7 bases matching TRBD2. CDR3 region: CASSLRLAFSSYEQYF. The CDR3 DNA sequence: TGTGCCAGCAGCTTGCGACTAGCTTTTAGCTCCTACGAGCAGTACTTC.